This section outlines one T cell receptor (beta chain) sequence together with its context. With 0 bases clipped from V and 11 bases from J, the junction kept 11 bases outside the gene matches. Germline CDR1 reads MNHEY; CDR2 reads SMNVEV (reference sequence). This CDR3 is 15 amino acids long. This entry is derived from a study of cytomegalovirus exposure and HLA in healthy donors. Across the study: Roughly 92 million unique TCRs, all from HLA-typed donors, were included in an early release of the data.

Vbeta (60) and Jbeta (13) primers were used in the PCR. The data were produced by immunoSEQ multiplex PCR, yet TCRdb's version contains in-frame clones alone and is incomplete. The sample lists about 160,000 clones, approximately 76% seen once, with over 1.3% in the top ten. The TCR originated in a man in his sixties in good health and CMV-seronegative. The rearrangement uses TRBV27 and TRBJ2-5; 8 bases agree with TRBD1. Input material: PBMCs. This CDR3 reads CASSLSRDRSRGQYF. Here the CDR3 DNA reads TGTGCCAGCAGTTTATCTCGGGACAGGTCTCGTGGGCAGTACTTC.